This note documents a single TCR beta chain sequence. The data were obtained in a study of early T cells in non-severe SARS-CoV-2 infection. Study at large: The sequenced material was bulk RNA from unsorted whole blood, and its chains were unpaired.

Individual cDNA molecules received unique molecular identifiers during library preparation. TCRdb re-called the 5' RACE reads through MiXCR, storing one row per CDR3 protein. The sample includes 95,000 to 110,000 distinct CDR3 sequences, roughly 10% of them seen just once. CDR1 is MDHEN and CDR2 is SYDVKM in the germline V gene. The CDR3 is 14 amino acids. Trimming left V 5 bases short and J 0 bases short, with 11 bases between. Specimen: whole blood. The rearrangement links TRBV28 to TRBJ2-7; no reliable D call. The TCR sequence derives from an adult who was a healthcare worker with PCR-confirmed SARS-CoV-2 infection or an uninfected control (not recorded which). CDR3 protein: CASSPPLSSYEQYF. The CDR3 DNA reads TGTGCCAGCAGTCCACCACTGAGCTCCTACGAGCAGTACTTC.